The present entry profiles one T cell receptor (beta chain) with its context. The antigen remains undetermined. The source of the sample is a study of cytomegalovirus exposure and HLA in healthy donors. Germline V gene data show CDR1 as WSHSY and CDR2 as SAAADI. The CDR3 is 13 amino acids. Trimming pared 4 bases from V and 4 bases from J, leaving 11 bases between. A multiplex PCR was run with 60 Vbeta primers and 13 Jbeta primers. The data were produced by immunoSEQ multiplex PCR, yet TCRdb's version contains in-frame clones alone and is incomplete. The table lists fewer than 110,000 clones, approximately 79% of them singletons. Study-wide findings and caveats: Relative to the approximately 700-donor mean, N-insertions were reportedly fewer in an Asian-associated ancestry cluster in a later analysis. It was taken for granted in presence/absence analyses that sequencing depth across donors was roughly uniform. When analyzed later, a missense DCLRE1C variant was found to be linked to TCR beta V- and J-gene trimming. There were some V segments, including TRBV6-2 and TRBV6-3, excluded as indistinguishable.

Sequenced material: PBMCs. This clonotype originated in a man younger than 35 in good health and CMV-seronegative. This rearrangement joins TRBV10-2 to TRBJ2-7, with D perhaps matching TRBD1 (6 bases). For the CDR3, the DNA is TGCGCCAGCAGTGGAGGGGGAGATTACGAGCAGTACTTC. Translation gives CASSGGGDYEQYF.